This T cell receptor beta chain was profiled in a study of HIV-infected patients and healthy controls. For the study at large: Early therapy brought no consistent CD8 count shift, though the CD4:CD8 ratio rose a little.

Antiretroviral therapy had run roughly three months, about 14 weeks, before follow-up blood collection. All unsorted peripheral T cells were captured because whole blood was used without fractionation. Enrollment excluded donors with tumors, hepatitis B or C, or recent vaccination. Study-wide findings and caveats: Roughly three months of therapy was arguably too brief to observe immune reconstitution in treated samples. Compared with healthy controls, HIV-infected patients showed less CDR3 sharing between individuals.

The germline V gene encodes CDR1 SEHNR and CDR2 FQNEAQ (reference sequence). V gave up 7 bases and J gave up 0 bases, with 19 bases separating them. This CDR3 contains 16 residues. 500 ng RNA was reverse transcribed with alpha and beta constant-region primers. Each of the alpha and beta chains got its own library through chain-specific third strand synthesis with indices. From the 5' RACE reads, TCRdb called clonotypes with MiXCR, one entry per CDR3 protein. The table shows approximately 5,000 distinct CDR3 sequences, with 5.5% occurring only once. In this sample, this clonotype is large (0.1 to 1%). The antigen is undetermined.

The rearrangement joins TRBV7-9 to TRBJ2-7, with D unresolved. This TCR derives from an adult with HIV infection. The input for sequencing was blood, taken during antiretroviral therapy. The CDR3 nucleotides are TGTGCCAGCACCCCGACCCGGGTCCTGAGCTCCTACGAGCAGTACTTC. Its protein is CASTPTRVLSSYEQYF.